Listed below are T cell receptor beta chains from one sample, sequenced in a study of blood T cell repertoires in COVID-19. Sequenced by immunoSEQ multiplex PCR; TCRdb stores in-frame clones only, minus some. Of 90,000 to 130,000 clones listed, approximately 83% were seen once; the top ten hold roughly 4%. The sequenced sample was peripheral blood. These receptors originate from a woman in her 70s with acute or convalescent COVID-19. Both conserved end residues are part of each CDR3. D genes are given only for firm matches. Clone size is not always given. Where it is, it says once, few, many or a class for expanded clones.

v_gene	abundance	j_gene	d_gene	CDR3nt	CDR3aa
TRBV19	NA	TRBJ1-1	TRBD1	TGTGCCAGTAAACATACGAGGGACAGACCGATGACCCCCACTGAAGCTTTCTTT	CASKHTRDRPMTPTEAFF
TRBV7-9	NA	TRBJ1-1	TRBD1	TGTGCCAGCAGCTTATTGGGTGGAGGGGACAGAACTGAAGCTTTCTTT	CASSLLGGGDRTEAFF
TRBV10-2	NA	TRBJ1-5	NA	TGCGCCAGCACCTCAGGGATCAATCAGCCCCAGCATTTT	CASTSGINQPQHF
TRBV2	NA	TRBJ1-5	NA	TGTGCCAGCAGTGGCAGGGCGGCCTCCCGCAATCAGCCCCAGCATTTT	CASSGRAASRNQPQHF
TRBV6-5	NA	TRBJ1-6	TRBD1	TGTGCCAGCAGTTACCGGGACAGTAGTAATTCACCCCTCCACTTT	CASSYRDSSNSPLHF
TRBV7-2	few	TRBJ1-3	NA	TGTGCCAGCAGCGCAGACAGTGGCTCTGGAAACACCATATATTTT	CASSADSGSGNTIYF
TRBV5-5	NA	TRBJ1-1	NA	TGTGCCAGCAGCCGCGACGGGTCCACTGAAGCTTTCTTT	CASSRDGSTEAFF
TRBV24-1	once	TRBJ2-2	TRBD2	TGTGCCACCAGTGACCCTAGCGGGAGAGGCCCCGGGGAGCTGTTTTTT	CATSDPSGRGPGELFF
TRBV11-2	NA	TRBJ2-3	TRBD2	TGTGCCAGCAGCTTTGGGGGGGGCACAGATACGCAGTATTTT	CASSFGGGTDTQYF
TRBV7-3	NA	TRBJ2-5	TRBD2	TGTGCCAGCAGCTCTAGCGGGGGCCTCGGGGAGACCCAGTACTTC	CASSSSGGLGETQYF
TRBV28	NA	TRBJ1-1	NA	TGTGCCAGCAACATCGGGGAGAACACTGAAGCTTTCTTT	CASNIGENTEAFF
TRBV5-6	NA	TRBJ2-7	NA	TGTGCCAGCAGCTGGACTGCTACCTACGAGCAGTACTTC	CASSWTATYEQYF
TRBV7-2	once	TRBJ2-5	NA	TGTGCCAGCAGCCCATTAGATGGGGGGGCCGAGACCCAGTACTTC	CASSPLDGGAETQYF
TRBV7-2	NA	TRBJ1-3	TRBD1	TGTGCCAGCAGCTCCCTAGGACAGGGAACTGGAAACACCATATATTTT	CASSSLGQGTGNTIYF
TRBV28	NA	TRBJ2-5	NA	TGTGCCAGCAGTTTGAGCCCCAAGAGGGAATTGCGTCGGACCCAGTACTTC	CASSLSPKRELRRTQYF
TRBV13	few	TRBJ1-3	NA	TGTGCCAGCAGTTACTTCTCCCTAAACACCATATATTTT	CASSYFSLNTIYF
TRBV14	NA	TRBJ2-3	TRBD2	TGTGCCAGCAGCCGGGGGAGCGGGATGGGAGATACGCAGTATTTT	CASSRGSGMGDTQYF
TRBV11-2	NA	TRBJ2-5	TRBD2	TGTGCCAGCAGCTTAGAAAGCTGGACTAGCGGGACGGAGACCCAGTACTTC	CASSLESWTSGTETQYF
TRBV6-2/TRBV6-3	many	TRBJ1-6	NA	TGTGCCAGCAGTTACAACCGGGATTCACCCCTCCACTTT	CASSYNRDSPLHF
TRBV18	once	TRBJ1-6	NA	TGTGCCAGCTCACCCTCCTCAGGGTATTCACCCCTCCACTTT	CASSPSSGYSPLHF
TRBV19	NA	TRBJ1-5	TRBD1	TGTGCCAGTAGTCGGATGACAGGGAATCAGCCCCAGCATTTT	CASSRMTGNQPQHF
TRBV11-3	NA	TRBJ2-1	TRBD2	TGTGCCAGCAGCACCAGAGCGGGGGGCGCGGATGAGCAGTTCTTC	CASSTRAGGADEQFF
TRBV28	NA	TRBJ1-1	NA	TGTGCCAGCAGCCCGATGGGGGGGCGGACTGAAGCTTTCTTT	CASSPMGGRTEAFF
TRBV28	NA	TRBJ1-6	NA	TGTGCCAGCAGTTCCCTCACAAGAGCGGAAATTTCACCCCTCCACTTT	CASSSLTRAEISPLHF
TRBV27	NA	TRBJ2-2	NA	TGTGCCAGCAGTTCCCGGTGGGGGCCCGGGGAGCTGTTTTTT	CASSSRWGPGELFF
TRBV19	NA	TRBJ1-4	TRBD1	TGTGCCAGTAGTATGGGACAGGGGAACAATGAAAAACTGTTTTTT	CASSMGQGNNEKLFF
TRBV4-2	NA	TRBJ1-1	TRBD1	TGTGCCAGCAGCCAAGGCGACCTTGGACAGGGGCGAGGTGAAGCTTTCTTT	CASSQGDLGQGRGEAFF
TRBV9	NA	TRBJ2-3	NA	TGTGCCAGCAGCGTAGGAACGGGGGGCACAGATACGCAGTATTTT	CASSVGTGGTDTQYF
TRBV7-8	NA	TRBJ2-7	NA	TGTGCCAGCAGCTTAGGGCAGGGTTTCTCCTACGAGCAGTACTTC	CASSLGQGFSYEQYF
TRBV11-2	once	TRBJ1-3	TRBD1	TGTGCCAGCAGGCGAAACAGGGGAGCGGGAAACACCATATATTTT	CASRRNRGAGNTIYF
TRBV4-2	NA	TRBJ2-6	TRBD2	TGTGCCAGCAGCCAAGTTCCTAGCGGGAGGGCCGGTGGGGCCAACGTCCTGACTTTC	CASSQVPSGRAGGANVLTF
TRBV5-1	once	TRBJ1-2	TRBD1	TGCGCCAGCAGCCCAGGGGGCGCTCGGGGCTACACCTTC	CASSPGGARGYTF
TRBV7-2	NA	TRBJ2-5	TRBD2	TGTGCCAGCAGCTTTAGGAGCGGGGGGGCGGCACAAGAGACCCAGTACTTC	CASSFRSGGAAQETQYF
TRBV4-2	NA	TRBJ2-1	TRBD2	TGTGCCAGCAGCCATTGGGGCCTAGCGGGAGGCGAGCAGTTCTTC	CASSHWGLAGGEQFF
TRBV7-2	NA	TRBJ2-7	TRBD2	TGTGCCAGCAGCCGTCCTAGCGGGAGATCCGAGCAGTACTTC	CASSRPSGRSEQYF
TRBV4-3	NA	TRBJ1-4	NA	TGCGCCAGCAGCCAAGATCGGAGCCCCGGGGAAAAACTGTTTTTT	CASSQDRSPGEKLFF
TRBV12-3/TRBV12-4	NA	TRBJ1-3	NA	TGTGCCAGCAGTTTAACAGGTCCCCCCATATATTTT	CASSLTGPPIYF
TRBV7-2	once	TRBJ2-1	NA	TGTGCCAGCAGCTTAGGCGTCCTTGGGGCGTTCTTC	CASSLGVLGAFF
TRBV7-3	NA	TRBJ2-3	NA	TGTGCCAGCAGCTTAACCCCAGGGCGGATATCCACAGATACGCAGTATTTT	CASSLTPGRISTDTQYF
TRBV11-2	NA	TRBJ1-2	TRBD1	TGTGCCAGCAGCTTAGAAGCAGGGGGAATCTTC	CASSLEAGGIF
TRBV21-1	few	TRBJ2-3	NA	TGTGCCAGCCCCTTCGGGCTAGCGGGGCACACAGATACGCAGTATTTT	CASPFGLAGHTDTQYF
TRBV7-9	NA	TRBJ2-1	TRBD2	TGTGCCAGCAGCTCCCTCACTAGCGGGGTTGGCAATGAGCAGTTCTTC	CASSSLTSGVGNEQFF
TRBV11-3	NA	TRBJ2-2	NA	TGTGCCAGCAGCTTACGACAGGCGAGCGGGGAGCTGTTTTTT	CASSLRQASGELFF
TRBV15	NA	TRBJ1-5	NA	TGTGCCACCAGCAGAGATAACACATTGAATCAGCCCCAGCATTTT	CATSRDNTLNQPQHF
TRBV28	NA	TRBJ1-6	NA	TGTGCCAGCAGTGTCGGGACGGGGGGTTCACCCCTCCACTTT	CASSVGTGGSPLHF
TRBV19	NA	TRBJ1-2	NA	TGTGCCAGTAGCCACTTGGACAGCGATGGCTACACCTTC	CASSHLDSDGYTF